This TCR beta chain was documented in a study of Ad26.COV2.S vaccination and SARS-CoV-2 variants. Assay used: immunoSEQ multiplex PCR; TCRdb lists only in-frame clones, some missing. The table has about 320,000 clones, roughly 86% seen once. The CDR3 sequence is 15 residues long. V was shortened by 2 bases and J by 8 bases, with 13 bases between the two germline ends. Germline V gene lookup returns CDR1 LGHNA and CDR2 YSLEER. The treatment was: some 19 received Ad26.COV2.S at low or high dose, single or two shots; about 5 received placebo; per-sample allocation not given. All samples were drawn on day 63, counting from the first vaccine or placebo injection.

The sequence came from a person aged 18-65 years who received the Ad26.COV2.S COVID-19 vaccine or a placebo. The rearrangement joins TRBV4-3 to TRBJ1-6; D gene unclear. The sequencing used peripheral blood, collected in a trial of Ad26.COV2.S vaccine versus placebo. CDR3 loop: CASSQLMTGDSPLHF. The CDR3 DNA is TGCGCCAGCAGCCAACTAATGACGGGAGATTCACCCCTCCACTTT.